This T cell receptor beta chain emerged from a study of blood T cell repertoires in COVID-19 (dated by TCRdb to the early 2020s). Concerning the study at large: Samples from collaborators originated in the United States, Italy and Spain and spanned both the acute and convalescent phases of COVID-19. The material from the prospective study consisted of cDNA or gDNA derived from T cells, B-cell-depleted T cells, or PBMCs. The dataset comprised deeply sampled blood TCRbeta repertoires from subjects exposed to, actively infected with, or recovered from COVID-19. A freely available public database, intended as a resource for researchers studying the immune response to SARS-CoV-2, is where the repertoires were released. Samples were obtained from the ongoing ImmuneRACE study (first 160 participants) and from about 1,300 subjects provided by 6 global collaborators. The sample metadata nearly always contained a de-identified subject ID, COVID-19 status, age in years and sex. Where available, HLA class I and class II types were taken from metadata supplied by the sample provider and were not determined by assay-based typing. What the research found in general, with its limitations: How much clinical and demographic metadata was included differed by source and by participant, and the metadata was provided uncurated.

TCRbeta CDR3 regions were amplified from genomic DNA by means of the immunoSEQ Assay, a bias-controlled multiplex PCR. The authors' analysis ran thus. Nucleated cell counts per sample were estimated from amplification of reference gene primers within the assay. To quantify the absolute abundance of each unique TCRbeta CDR3 rearrangement, sequence reads were collapsed and filtered. Productive Simpson clonality was computed per sample as the square root of Simpson's diversity index over productive rearrangements. TCRdb limited this immuneACCESS table to in-frame rearrangements with V and J called. A share of clones is missing; checked studies link under half to unresolved V genes, and the rest is unexplained. That table furnishes V, J and clone size, whereas the DNA furnished D and trimming. The sample records about 150,000 clones, approximately 80% of which are singletons. The ten largest clonotypes hold 2.2% of the sample.

Remarks on this clone: Its recognized antigen is unknown. No qualities accompany the bases; no much larger clone lies one base away.

The collaborating institutions used their own protocols to collect whole blood in K2EDTA tubes. For TCRbeta analysis, collaborator samples were shipped as frozen whole blood, as isolated PBMCs, or as DNA extracted from either sample type. Trimming takes 0 bases from V and 4 bases from J, and the germline ends sit 9 bases apart. Per the germline V gene, SGHTA is the CDR1 and FQGTGA is the CDR2. Taken from cysteine to phenylalanine, the CDR3 has 14 residues. The entry retains the CDR3 DNA only, 42 bases that are in frame from base 1. The receptor comes from a man aged 70 or older with acute or convalescent COVID-19. Rearrangement joined TRBV7-3 to TRBJ1-1, with no confidently assigned D gene. Sequencing was performed on peripheral blood. The DNA reads as follows: TGTGCCAGCAGCTTAACGGGTTCGGGCACTGAAGCTTTCTTT. This gives the protein CASSLTGSGTEAFF.